This T cell receptor (beta chain) came from a study of cytotoxic CD8 clonotypes in ibrutinib-treated CLL. Overall study findings and caveats: Timing of sampling differed between sustained-remission and progressing patients.

Regarding this clone: What it binds is not known.

V lost 8 bases to trimming and J lost 14 bases, with 18 bases between them. CDR1 and CDR2 from the germline V gene are MDHEN and SYDVKM. The CDR3 extends over 12 amino acids. Clones were read by immunoSEQ multiplex PCR, and TCRdb kept only the in-frame ones, dropping some. The sample records approximately 140,000 clones, around three quarters being singletons. The sequencing here drew on PBMCs, taken after 12 months of ibrutinib treatment. This chain joins TRBV28 and TRBJ1-4; D might be TRBD1 (6 bases). This receptor was taken from a human donor with chronic lymphocytic leukemia. The CDR3 coding sequence is TGTGCCAGCGCCTCGAGGGGGAGTAAGCTGTTTTTT. Translation gives CASASRGSKLFF.